The entry that follows covers one T cell receptor beta chain sequence. The data derive from a study of T cell responses to AZD1222 COVID-19 vaccine. TCRdb's copy holds only in-frame clones and misses some; the assay was immunoSEQ multiplex PCR. The table lists 100,000 to 150,000 clones, 70% to 90% of them singletons. The CDR3 runs to 17 residues. CDR1 and CDR2 from the germline V gene are LGHNA and YSLEER. Trimming removed 0 bases at V and 0 bases at J, with 12 bases between. The specimen comprised peripheral blood, sampled on day 0 of AZD1222 vaccination. The TCR originated in an adult in good health. The genes are TRBV4-3 and TRBJ1-5, with D perhaps matching TRBD1 (6 bases). The CDR3 nucleotides read TGCGCCAGCAGCCAAGATTTAGGGGGGACTAGCAATCAGCCCCAGCATTTT. Its translation is CASSQDLGGTSNQPQHF.